This T cell receptor (beta chain) was recovered during a study of T cell changes during pregnancy in multiple sclerosis. Germline assignment: CDR1 SGDLS and CDR2 YYNGEE. V was trimmed by 4 bases and J by 4 bases, leaving 11 bases between them. The CDR3 is made up of 13 amino acids. The repertoire was sequenced with immunoSEQ multiplex PCR; TCRdb's copy has only in-frame clones and lacks some. The sample contains about 75,000 clones, roughly 90% of which appear only once. The TCR comes from a female donor in good health, enrolled as a control in a pregnancy study. Sample: peripheral blood, taken in the first trimester of pregnancy. The chain combines TRBV9 with TRBJ1-2; D unclear. CDR3 DNA: TGTGCCAGCAGCCCCCGAGGGAGCTATGGCTACACCTTC. Amino acid sequence: CASSPRGSYGYTF. Drawing the rest from reference TRBV9 and TRBJ1-2, the complete variable domain is DSGVTQTPKHLITATGQRVTLRCSPRSGDLSVYWYQQSLDQGLQFLIQYYNGEERAKGNILERFSAQQFPDLHSELNLSSLELGDSALYFCASSPRGSYGYTFGSGTRLTVV.